Here is one T cell receptor beta chain with its context. Each CDR3 protein gets one entry after TCRdb re-called the RT-PCR reads with MiXCR. The repertoire consists of about 700,000 distinct CDR3 sequences, with 13% to 15% occurring once and the leading ten covering roughly 3.9%. Germline CDR1 and CDR2: ENHRY and SYGVKD. V was clipped by 3 bases and J by 4 bases, with 9 bases between them. This CDR3 is 13 amino acids long. The sample comprised memory CD4+ T cells from blood. This TCR came from a female donor in good health, serving as a healthy control. The chain carries TRBV10-3 and TRBJ1-2, with D possibly matching TRBD1 (5 bases). The DNA for the CDR3 is TGTGCCATCAGTGATATGGGGCTCTATGGCTACACCTTC. Amino acids: CAISDMGLYGYTF.